Presented here are 24 T cell receptor beta chains from one specimen sequenced in a study of T cells in Graves' hyperthyroidism and ophthalmopathy. TCR beta CDR3 sequences were amplified from RNA transcripts. TCR CDR3 regions were first amplified by RT-PCR with HTBI primers. One entry per CDR3 protein results from TCRdb running MiXCR on the multiplex PCR reads. The sample lists about 420,000 distinct CDR3 sequences, less than 20% occurring once. Sequencing was carried out using blood. These receptor sequences come from a woman aged 18-35 years with Graves' hyperthyroidism.

This clonotype appeared many times. The chain has TRBV2 and TRBJ2-2; D possibly corresponds to TRBD1 (5 bases). V gave up 10 bases and J gave up 4 bases, with 22 bases separating them. Germline CDR1 reads SNHLY; CDR2 reads FYNNEI. This CDR3 is built from 16 residues. CDR3 region: CATTSDIPFTTGELFF. CDR3 coding DNA: TGTGCCACGACCTCGGACATCCCCTTTACCACCGGGGAGCTGTTTTTT.

This clonotype was detected many times. The chain joins TRBV5-1 to TRBJ2-7; perhaps TRBD2 as D (6 bases). CDR1 and CDR2 (germline): SGHRS, YFSETQ. With 3 bases removed from V and 6 bases from J, the gap between germline ends came to 16 bases. CDR3 length equals 14 residues. CDR3 protein: CASSSQSGLGEQYF. CDR3 sequence (DNA): TGCGCCAGCAGCTCCCAAAGCGGGTTAGGCGAGCAGTACTTC.

This clonotype was found many times. The chain combines TRBV11-1 with TRBJ2-4; D is uncertain. Trimming took 1 base from V and 0 from J, leaving 7 bases between them. This CDR3 has 15 residues. Germline-derived CDR1 and CDR2 are SGHAT and FQDESV (reference sequence). The DNA of the CDR3 is TGTGCCAGCAGCTTAGGTCCCATAGCCAAAAACATTCAGTACTTC. Protein: CASSLGPIAKNIQYF.

This clonotype occurred many times. The chain uses TRBV7-3 and TRBJ2-1, with 7 bases lining up with TRBD2. The CDR3 has 15 residues. V trimming: 2 bases; J trimming: 7 bases; junction bases outside the gene matches: 8. The V gene's germline CDR1 is SGHTA and CDR2 FQGTGA. CDR3 protein: CASSLWEGRDNEQFF. CDR3 sequence (DNA): TGTGCCAGCAGCTTATGGGAGGGCAGGGATAATGAGCAGTTCTTC.

V is TRBV12-3 or TRBV12-4 and J is TRBJ1-3; D uncertain. The CDR3 is 14 amino acids. Trimming pared 7 bases from V and 0 bases from J, leaving 10 bases between. CDR3 sequence: CASMRAGSGNTIYF. The CDR3 DNA is TGTGCCAGCATGAGGGCTGGCTCTGGAAACACCATATATTTT.

The CDR3 DNA reads as TGTGCCAGTAGTACAAGAGGGGGGGGCAATCAGCCCCAGCATTTT. Translated, it gives CASSTRGGGNQPQHF. This sequence joins TRBV19 and TRBJ1-5; the D gene is possibly TRBD1 (6 bases). This CDR3 is built from 15 residues. V was pared by 4 bases and J by 2 bases, with 12 bases between. The germline CDR1 and CDR2 sequences are LNHDA and SQIVND (reference sequence).

This clonotype was counted ten times or more. V usage is TRBV6-4 and J usage is TRBJ1-4; D might be TRBD1 (6 bases). CDR1 is MRHNA, CDR2 SNTAGT, per germline. The CDR3 has 17 residues. The V end was cut by 2 bases, the J end by 0 bases, with 13 bases between. CDR3: CASSDRDKSATNEKLFF. The CDR3 DNA follows: TGTGCCAGCAGTGACCGGGACAAGTCCGCAACTAATGAAAAACTGTTTTTT.

The chain carries TRBV28 and TRBJ2-1; 12 bases line up with TRBD2. V shed 6 bases, J shed 2 bases, and the junction held 17 bases outside the gene matches. From germline, CDR1 is MDHEN and CDR2 SYDVKM. CDR3 length equals 20 residues. The CDR3 spells CASRSQAPSGRASAYNEQFF. CDR3 nucleotides: TGTGCCAGCAGGTCACAGGCCCCTAGCGGGAGGGCCTCCGCCTACAATGAGCAGTTCTTC.

This clonotype was detected ten times or more. V is TRBV7-9 and J is TRBJ2-5; D gene unclear. The CDR3 runs to 18 residues. Trimming cost V 5 bases and J 1 base, with 23 bases left between them. Germline CDR1 SEHNR, CDR2 FQNEAQ (reference sequence). The CDR3 DNA reads as TGTGCCAGCAGCGATACGCCCATAGCAGACTCACGCCAAGAGACCCAGTACTTC. Its protein is CASSDTPIADSRQETQYF.

This clonotype appeared a few times. The chain is built from TRBV7-9 and TRBJ1-1; TRBD1 matches 7 bases. CDR3 length equals 13 residues. V gave up 2 bases and J gave up 5 bases; unmatched junction bases: 2. The germline gives CDR1 SEHNR, CDR2 FQNEAQ (reference sequence). Here the CDR3 DNA reads TGTGCCAGCAGCTTATTCAGGGGGACTGAAGCTTTCTTT. This encodes CASSLFRGTEAFF. The full variable domain, rest sourced from reference TRBV7-9 and TRBJ1-1, is DTGVSQNPRHKITKRGQNVTFRCDPISEHNRLYWYRQTLGQGPEFLTYFQNEAQLEKSRLLSDRFSAERPKGSFSTLEIQRTEQGDSAMYLCASSLFRGTEAFFGQGTRLTVV.

The chain recombines TRBV7-8 with TRBJ1-1, with D possibly TRBD1 on 5 matching bases. The germline CDR1 and CDR2 sequences are SGHVS and FQNEAQ. V lost 0 bases and J 14 bases, leaving 19 bases between the germline ends. The CDR3 runs to 14 residues. CDR3 DNA sequence: TGTGCCAGCAGCTTAGCATACGCGGGACGGGGATGCTTCTTT. Its protein product is CASSLAYAGRGCFF.

At least ten counts were recorded for this clonotype. V and J are TRBV3-1 and TRBJ2-4; D is perhaps TRBD1 (6 bases). The CDR3 loop spans 17 amino acids. The V and J ends lost 1 base and 2 bases respectively, with 15 bases between them. Looked up from germline, CDR1 is LGHDT and CDR2 is YNNKEL (reference sequence). Here the CDR3 DNA reads TGTGCCAGCAGCCAAGTCACCCAAGGGGGTACCAAAAACATTCAGTACTTC. Translated: CASSQVTQGGTKNIQYF.

Many counts were recorded for this clonotype. V is TRBV6-1 and J is TRBJ2-1; the D gene could be TRBD1 or TRBD2 (5 bases each). The V end lost 7 bases, the J end lost 3 bases, and 22 bases lay between the germline ends. This CDR3 contains 17 residues. The V gene's germline CDR1 is MNHNS and CDR2 SASEGT. The CDR3 DNA is TGTGCCAGCAAGTTTTCTCGATTTGGGGGAAACTACAATGAGCAGTTCTTC. Translated: CASKFSRFGGNYNEQFF.

This clonotype was seen ten or more times. The V gene is TRBV12-3 or TRBV12-4, the J gene TRBJ1-1; D call uncertain. The CDR3 contains 12 residues. V gave up 3 bases and J gave up 5 bases, with 7 bases separating them. For the CDR3, the DNA is TGTGCCAGCAGTTTTGTAGGAACTGAAGCTTTCTTT. It translates to CASSFVGTEAFF.

A few counts support this clonotype. V usage is TRBV19 and J usage is TRBJ1-1; D is perhaps TRBD1 (5 bases). The germline V gene encodes CDR1 LNHDA and CDR2 SQIVND (reference sequence). Trimming stripped 5 bases from V and 0 bases from J, with 10 bases between. The CDR3 extends over 14 amino acids. CDR3 sequence reads: CASSEGTLNTEAFF. CDR3 sequence (DNA): TGTGCCAGTAGTGAAGGGACCTTGAACACTGAAGCTTTCTTT.

This clonotype occurred many times. V gene TRBV7-3 combines with J gene TRBJ1-1, with 8 bases fitting TRBD1. V shed 4 bases, J shed 4 bases, and the junction held 2 bases outside the gene matches. This CDR3 comprises 13 residues. The germline gives CDR1 SGHTA, CDR2 FQGTGA. CDR3 DNA sequence: TGTGCCAGCAGCTCGACAGGGGCCACTGAAGCTTTCTTT. Encoded protein: CASSSTGATEAFF.

There are many counts of this clonotype. V and J are TRBV20-1 and TRBJ2-3; a weak D match, TRBD1 (6 bases). The CDR3 runs 16 residues. From germline, CDR1 is DFQATT and CDR2 SNEGSKA (reference sequence). V was cut by 6 bases and J by 1 base, with 20 bases left in between. The CDR3 protein is CSATTTQGLGTDTQYF. The CDR3 DNA is TGCAGTGCCACAACGACACAGGGTCTGGGCACAGATACGCAGTATTTT.

On this clonotype itself: An end of the junction differs from the germline gene, which may be a read error. This sequence joins TRBV7-7 and TRBJ2-4; TRBD1 matches 8 bases. CDR1 and CDR2 (germline): SSHAT, FNYEAQ (reference sequence). This CDR3 is 13 amino acids long. In DNA form, the CDR3 reads TGTGCTAGCAGCTTAGGACAGGGTGGCATTCAGTACTTC. Amino acid sequence: CASSLGQGGIQYF.

There are many counts of this clonotype. The chain uses TRBV5-8 and TRBJ1-2; D gene uncertain. This CDR3 has 15 amino acids. Germline CDR1 SGHTS, CDR2 YDEGEE. Trimming cost V 4 bases and J 6 bases, with 19 bases left between them. CDR3: CASSTRTGFRNGYTF. The DNA of the CDR3 is TGTGCCAGCAGCACCCGCACCGGCTTCAGGAATGGCTACACCTTC.

This clonotype was detected a few times. CDR3 DNA: TGTGCCAGCAGCCCCTCCGGGGGCAATGAGCAGTTCTTC. This codes for CASSPSGGNEQFF. The chain couples TRBV7-9 to TRBJ2-1; D is possibly TRBD2 (6 bases). Trimming pared 5 bases from V and 6 bases from J, leaving 11 bases between. The CDR3 contains 13 residues. Germline-derived CDR1 and CDR2 are SEHNR and FQNEAQ (reference sequence).

The chain uses TRBV15 and TRBJ1-1; no clear D gene. Trimming pared 0 bases from V and 2 bases from J, leaving 10 bases between. Germline V gene data show CDR1 as LNHNV and CDR2 as YYDKDF (reference sequence). This CDR3 spans 15 amino acids. The CDR3 DNA reads TGTGCCACCAGCAGAGATCGACAAGCAAACACTGAAGCTTTCTTT. It encodes CATSRDRQANTEAFF.

The table lists this clonotype with many counts. V gene TRBV20-1 combines with J gene TRBJ2-7, with D possibly being TRBD1 (6 bases). The CDR3 consists of 13 residues. The germline CDR1 and CDR2 sequences are DFQATT and SNEGSKA (reference sequence). V lost 2 bases and J 3 bases, leaving 11 bases between the germline ends. The CDR3 is CSARNRDNYEQYF. The CDR3, as DNA: TGCAGTGCTAGAAACCGGGACAACTACGAGCAGTACTTC.

There are many counts of this clonotype. The genes are TRBV7-2 and TRBJ2-7; no definite D call. The CDR3 contains 14 residues. Germline CDR1 reads SGHTA; CDR2 reads FQGNSA. V shed 5 bases and J shed 0 bases, with 11 bases lying between them. CDR3 in DNA: TGTGCCAGCAGCCCCGACCGACACTCCTACGAGCAGTACTTC. Amino acids: CASSPDRHSYEQYF.

This clonotype has at least ten counts. The chain combines TRBV20-1 with TRBJ1-1; D is possibly TRBD1 (5 bases). The V and J ends lost 3 bases and 1 base respectively, with 6 bases between them. The CDR3 runs to 12 residues. The germline gives CDR1 DFQATT, CDR2 SNEGSKA (reference sequence). The CDR3 loop is CSARTENTEAFF. The CDR3 DNA follows: TGCAGTGCTAGGACAGAGAACACTGAAGCTTTCTTT.